These T cell receptor beta chains were read from a single sample in a study of T-cell reconstitution after alpha-beta-depleted transplantation in children. TCRdb recomputed calls from the PCR reads with MiXCR, one row per CDR3 protein. The sample records about 580,000 distinct CDR3 sequences, 20% to 25% being singletons. The material sequenced was PBMCs, mostly from graft donor cells, taken 360 days after TCRalphabeta/CD19-depleted stem cell transplant. The receptors derive from a boy in the first two years of life who had a stem cell transplant for acute myeloid leukemia, so the T cells may come from the graft donor. Each CDR3 is given with its conserved first and last residue. The order of the fields is CDR3 DNA, CDR3 protein, J gene, D gene, V gene, clone size. The D gene is left open where the match is weak. The listing skips clone size in some rows; elsewhere it reads once, few, many or a size class.

TGCAGTGCCTCCCTCGTTGGGGAAGAGACCCAGTACTTC | CSASLVGEETQYF | TRBJ2-5 | - | TRBV20-1 | few
TGCAGTGCTAGACCTAGCGGGGAAGAGACCCAGTACTTC | CSARPSGEETQYF | TRBJ2-5 | TRBD2 | TRBV20-1 | few
TGCGCCAGCAGCTCCGGACTAGCGGGAGAGACCCAGTACTTC | CASSSGLAGETQYF | TRBJ2-5 | TRBD2 | TRBV5-1 | few
TGTGCCAGCAGCTTCACGACAGGGAGGACTGAAGCTTTCTTT | CASSFTTGRTEAFF | TRBJ1-1 | TRBD1 | TRBV11-2 | many
TGCGCCAGCAGCCAAGTGGGGCGGACAGAACGCACCGGGGAGCTGTTTTTT | CASSQVGRTERTGELFF | TRBJ2-2 | - | TRBV4-3 | -
TGTGCCAGCAGTTACAGCCCGGGGGAGCAGTACTTC | CASSYSPGEQYF | TRBJ2-7 | - | TRBV6-6 | few
TGTGCCAGCAGTTCTAGGACAGGGGTGAGCGACGAGCAGTACTTC | CASSSRTGVSDEQYF | TRBJ2-7 | TRBD1 | TRBV27 | -
TGCAGTGCTAGCCGGGACAGGGGGCAAGAGACCCAGTACTTC | CSASRDRGQETQYF | TRBJ2-5 | TRBD1 | TRBV20-1 | many
TGCAGCGTTGGGGTGGGGTCCCTCGAAAAACTGTTTTTT | CSVGVGSLEKLFF | TRBJ1-4 | - | TRBV29-1 | few
TGTGCCAGCGGTCAGCCGGGACAGGAAGAGGTAGCCTACGAGCAGTACTTC | CASGQPGQEEVAYEQYF | TRBJ2-7 | TRBD1 | TRBV12-3/TRBV12-4 | -
TGCGCCAGCAGCCAGGCGACTAGCGGGGGGGCAACCGGGGAGCTGTTTTTT | CASSQATSGGATGELFF | TRBJ2-2 | TRBD2 | TRBV4-3 | -
TGTGCCAGCAGTTTCCAGGGCAGTGAGCAGTTCTTC | CASSFQGSEQFF | TRBJ2-1 | - | TRBV12-3/TRBV12-4 | many
TGTGCCAGCAGCTTAAGGCAGGGGGCAGTATCACCCCTCCACTTT | CASSLRQGAVSPLHF | TRBJ1-6 | TRBD1 | TRBV7-2 | -
TGTGCCAGCAGTTACTCGCCCCCAGGGATTAACACCGGGGAGCTGTTTTTT | CASSYSPPGINTGELFF | TRBJ2-2 | - | TRBV6-2/TRBV6-3 | -
TGTGCCAGCAGAGGGAGGGATGGTCAGCCCCAGCATTTT | CASRGRDGQPQHF | TRBJ1-5 | - | TRBV12-3/TRBV12-4 | -
TGTGCCAGCAGTTACTCGAGGAAATTCATGAACACTGAAGCTTTCTTT | CASSYSRKFMNTEAFF | TRBJ1-1 | - | TRBV6-5 | -
TGTGCCAGCAGCCCACAGACCATCGCGCACTCTGGAAACACCATATATTTT | CASSPQTIAHSGNTIYF | TRBJ1-3 | - | TRBV14 | -
TGCGCCAGCAGCCAAGAGAGGGGGCCGAACACAGATACGCAGTATTTT | CASSQERGPNTDTQYF | TRBJ2-3 | TRBD1 | TRBV4-1 | few
TGTGCCAGCAGTACCCGCCCGGACTGGGCTGAAGCTTTCTTT | CASSTRPDWAEAFF | TRBJ1-1 | - | TRBV6-1 | few
TGTGCCACTGCGGGGGACGGTCCCTACGAGCAGTACTTC | CATAGDGPYEQYF | TRBJ2-7 | TRBD2 | TRBV12-3/TRBV12-4 | few
TGTGCCAGCAGTTTAGGGGGACTTCCCTACGAGCAGTACTTC | CASSLGGLPYEQYF | TRBJ2-7 | - | TRBV12-3/TRBV12-4 | once
TGCAGTGCCCGGGCGCTAGCGGGGGCCGGGGAGCTGTTTTTT | CSARALAGAGELFF | TRBJ2-2 | TRBD2 | TRBV20-1 | few
TGTGCCAGCAACACCGCGGGCGGGGGCCTATATAGCTACAATGAGCAGTTCTTC | CASNTAGGGLYSYNEQFF | TRBJ2-1 | - | TRBV12-3/TRBV12-4 | -
TGCAGTGCTAGTAGAGGGGCTTTCTTT | CSASRGAFF | TRBJ1-1 | - | TRBV20-1 | -
TGTGCCAGCAGCACAAGTCTAGAGCAGTTCTTC | CASSTSLEQFF | TRBJ2-1 | - | TRBV7-2 | many
TGTGCCAGCTCACCAGTCCCGGGGGCCTCCTACAATGAGCAGTTCTTC | CASSPVPGASYNEQFF | TRBJ2-1 | - | TRBV18 | many
TGTGCCAGCAGCTTAGGCCAGCTGCGGGAGCAGTACTTC | CASSLGQLREQYF | TRBJ2-7 | - | TRBV13 | -
TGCAGCGTCTCGGGACAGCCGACAGATACGCAGTATTTT | CSVSGQPTDTQYF | TRBJ2-3 | TRBD1 | TRBV29-1 | many
TGTGCCAGCAGCTTTACAGGTCGCACAGATACGCAGTATTTT | CASSFTGRTDTQYF | TRBJ2-3 | - | TRBV7-2 | many
TGTGCCAGCAGTTTTGGACAGGGAGCGGACGGCTACACCTTC | CASSFGQGADGYTF | TRBJ1-2 | TRBD1 | TRBV12-3/TRBV12-4 | few
TGTGCCAGCGAGGGGACCCAAGGCGCAGATACGCAGTATTTT | CASEGTQGADTQYF | TRBJ2-3 | - | TRBV6-1 | many
TGCGCCAGCAGTGAGTCAATAAATGGGCTAGCGGGGCCGAGAAGTGTCAATGAGCAGTTCTTC | CASSESINGLAGPRSVNEQFF | TRBJ2-1 | TRBD2 | TRBV10-1 | once
TGTGCCAGTACCATAGACAGGGAGGACACCGGGGAGCTGTTTTTT | CASTIDREDTGELFF | TRBJ2-2 | - | TRBV19 | few
TGTGCCAGCAGCTTAGAAATAACCGGCGGAGCTTTCTTT | CASSLEITGGAFF | TRBJ1-1 | - | TRBV7-9 | many
TGCAGTGCTAGAGTGAGCTTGGGCACGAACACTGAAGCTTTCTTT | CSARVSLGTNTEAFF | TRBJ1-1 | - | TRBV20-1 | many
TGCAGTGCTAGAGAATCCCTGGGGGACGCCTACGAGCAGTACTTC | CSARESLGDAYEQYF | TRBJ2-7 | - | TRBV20-1 | -
TGTGCCAGCCGAGACAGGGGGTTCTATGAGCAGTTCTTC | CASRDRGFYEQFF | TRBJ2-1 | TRBD1 | TRBV2 | few
TGTGCCAGCTCACCTCGTCAGGGGGGCGCCTACAATGAGCAGTTCTTC | CASSPRQGGAYNEQFF | TRBJ2-1 | - | TRBV18 | few
TGTGCCAGCAGCCAAGAGGCGGACAGGGATGTAAGGGATACGCAGTATTTT | CASSQEADRDVRDTQYF | TRBJ2-3 | TRBD1 | TRBV4-2 | -
TGTGCCAGCAGTGAAACAGGGAGTTGGTTAGACTCCTACGAGCAGTACTTC | CASSETGSWLDSYEQYF | TRBJ2-7 | - | TRBV6-1 | -
TGCAGTGCTAGAGATGGGGCTTACAATCAGCCCCAGCATTTT | CSARDGAYNQPQHF | TRBJ1-5 | - | TRBV20-1 | -
TGCGCCAGCAGCCTGGACGGTCCTCCTCGCAATGAGCAGTTCTTC | CASSLDGPPRNEQFF | TRBJ2-1 | - | TRBV5-1 | many
TGTGCCAGCAGTTTATCCGGGGAGACAGCCCACTACGAGCAGTACTTC | CASSLSGETAHYEQYF | TRBJ2-7 | - | TRBV27 | many
TGCAGTGCCCTCGAGGGGTATGGCTACACCTTC | CSALEGYGYTF | TRBJ1-2 | - | TRBV20-1 | many
TGCAGTGCTAGAGACGGACAATTACAGGGGGCGCGCGAAAAACTGTTTTTT | CSARDGQLQGAREKLFF | TRBJ1-4 | TRBD1 | TRBV20-1 | -
TGCAGTGCTGAATGGACAGGTTGGGAAAACACTGAAGCTTTCTTT | CSAEWTGWENTEAFF | TRBJ1-1 | TRBD1 | TRBV20-1 | few
TGTGCCAGCAGTTACGAGAGGCGATCTATGAACACTGAAGCTTTCTTT | CASSYERRSMNTEAFF | TRBJ1-1 | - | TRBV6-5 | few
TGCAGTGCTCTTCAGTGGCTTGAGACCCAGTACTTC | CSALQWLETQYF | TRBJ2-5 | - | TRBV20-1 | -
TGCAGTGCTAGGCGGGGGACCAATGAGCAGTTCTTC | CSARRGTNEQFF | TRBJ2-1 | TRBD2 | TRBV20-1 | few